This T cell receptor beta chain was documented in a study of vaccination and CD4 T cells after COVID-19. Across the study: Convalescent study patients returned SARS-CoV-2 positive nasal swab PCR results, with several mild cases and one severe.

On this clonotype itself: Its specificity is unknown.

Noted treatment: roughly 11-day PBMC culture with coronavirus spike peptide pools or control peptides (ViraFEST assay). ViraFEST used peptide pools to expand antigen-specific T cells before TCR sequencing. Sequencing of DNA taken from cultured CD4+ T cells relied on the Oncomine TCR Beta short-read assay. It was cultured CD4+ T cells from which genomic DNA was extracted. TCRdb ran MiXCR on the PCR reads and lists one entry per CDR3 protein. The sample consists of roughly 15,000 distinct CDR3 sequences, 51% of them appearing once. Per germline, CDR1 SNHLY and CDR2 FYNNEI. This CDR3 is 15 amino acids long. Trimming left V 0 bases short and J 7 bases short, with 15 bases between. Regarding the study as a whole: Spike mono-reactivity was the property of 304 of 307 vaccine-specific clones in convalescent patients.

The V and J genes are TRBV2 and TRBJ1-2; a weak D match, TRBD1 (5 bases). Sequenced material: CD4+ T cells from blood, cultured in vitro. The clonotype originates from a human donor who had recovered from COVID-19. The CDR3 region has the DNA TGTGCCAGCAGTGAAGCGAAGGGGACGATTCGTGGCTACACCTTC. Its protein product is CASSEAKGTIRGYTF.